The rows below give T cell receptor beta chains drawn from one sample of a study of shared clonotypes between healthy human individuals. Method: immunoSEQ multiplex PCR; TCRdb's copy keeps in-frame clones and lacks some. The table has more than 2,000,000 clones, around 90% seen once. The sample was naive CD4+ T cells sorted from blood. These receptors were collected from a man younger than 35 in good health. CDR3s include the opening cysteine and the closing phenylalanine or tryptophan. D genes are given only for firm matches. Clone size is shown for a subset of rows, as once, few, many or a class of expanded clone.

j_call | clone_size | d_call | v_call | cdr3_nt | cdr3_aa
TRBJ2-7 | few | NA | TRBV28 | TGTGCCAGCAGTGGAGGGACCGAACCCTACGAGCAGTACTTC | CASSGGTEPYEQYF
TRBJ2-2 | NA | NA | TRBV5-1 | TGCGCCAGCAGCTATGACACCGGGGAGCTGTTTTTT | CASSYDTGELFF
TRBJ2-2 | NA | TRBD2 | TRBV2 | TGTGCCAGCAGTGGTGAGACTAGCGAAAGGGAGCTGTTTTTT | CASSGETSERELFF
TRBJ1-2 | NA | NA | TRBV10-3 | TGTGCCATCAGTGATGGTGCTAACTATGGCTACACCTTC | CAISDGANYGYTF
TRBJ2-1 | NA | NA | TRBV11-2 | TGTGCCAGCAGCTTATTAAGAGGTAGCCCAAACTCCTACAATGAGCAGTTCTTC | CASSLLRGSPNSYNEQFF
TRBJ2-7 | NA | NA | TRBV28 | TGTGCCAGCGGTTCTGGGGCGGGGCCGTACGAGCAGTACTTC | CASGSGAGPYEQYF
TRBJ1-1 | NA | NA | TRBV5-1 | TGCGCCAGCAGCCTCGAGGGGGAACGAGCTTTCTTT | CASSLEGERAFF
TRBJ2-7 | NA | NA | TRBV19 | TGTGCCAGTAGTATAGTTCGGGGCTACGAGCAGTACTTC | CASSIVRGYEQYF
TRBJ2-3 | NA | NA | TRBV2 | TGTGCCAGCAGTGTTTCTGATACGCAGTATTTT | CASSVSDTQYF
TRBJ2-7 | NA | TRBD2 | TRBV9 | TGTGCCAGCAGGGAGCGGGAGTTCAGGTACGAGCAGTACTTC | CASREREFRYEQYF
TRBJ2-7 | NA | NA | TRBV5-6 | TGTGCCAGCAGTGTGGGTGGATTCTCCTACGAGCAGTACTTC | CASSVGGFSYEQYF
TRBJ2-7 | NA | TRBD1 | TRBV6-5 | TGTGCCAGCAGGGACCAGACAGGGGCCTACGAGCAGTACTTC | CASRDQTGAYEQYF
TRBJ2-7 | NA | TRBD2 | TRBV19 | TGTGCCAGTAAACTTAGCGGGAGCCGCTACGAGCAGTACTTC | CASKLSGSRYEQYF
TRBJ1-2 | once | NA | TRBV2 | TGTGCCAGCAGTGAGACACCGGGGCCGCCGAAAGCGTACACCTTC | CASSETPGPPKAYTF
TRBJ2-3 | NA | NA | TRBV6-5 | TGTGCCAGCAGAGAACCTAGCACAGATACGCAGTATTTT | CASREPSTDTQYF
TRBJ1-2 | NA | NA | TRBV2 | TGTGCCAGCACCCGGCCGGGAGGAGCTAACTATGGCTACACCTTC | CASTRPGGANYGYTF
TRBJ2-7 | NA | NA | TRBV7-9 | TGTGCCACCCGCCAGGGGACCTACGAGCAGTACTTC | CATRQGTYEQYF